This T cell receptor (beta chain) was identified during a study of Ad26.COV2.S vaccination and SARS-CoV-2 variants. Looking at the study overall: Among those in the COV1001 Ad26.COV2.S trial arm was the donor. General study points: Total T cell responses, in the TCR breadth and depth analyses, may have been underestimated.

This clone showed up just a few times. Its antigen is as yet unknown. Treatment indicated: roughly 20 received Ad26.COV2.S at low or high dose, single or two shots; about 5 received placebo; per-sample allocation not given. Sampling was done on day 63 after the first vaccine or placebo injection. This Boston cohort included adults aged 18-55 years. Vaccine was an Ad26 vector expressing Wuhan-strain SARS-CoV-2 spike. Produced via immunoSEQ multiplex PCR; TCRdb's table is partial and in-frame only. Among 350,000 to 450,000 clones listed, over 75% were seen once. The CDR3 sequence is 14 residues long. V lost 2 bases to trimming and J lost 4 bases; unmatched junction nucleotides: 3. Germline V gene lookup returns CDR1 MNHNS and CDR2 SASEGT.

This rearrangement joins TRBV6-1 to TRBJ1-2, with 8 bases aligning to TRBD1. The receptor was isolated from a person between 18 and 65 years old who received the Ad26.COV2.S COVID-19 vaccine or a placebo. Specimen: peripheral blood, collected in a trial of Ad26.COV2.S vaccine versus placebo. Written as DNA, the CDR3 is TGTGCCAGCAGTGAACAGGGGGCTTTCTATGGCTACACCTTC. Its protein is CASSEQGAFYGYTF.